Shown below are 30 T cell receptor beta chains from a single sample sequenced in a study of T cells in localized non-small cell lung cancer. TCRdb's table, derived via immunoSEQ multiplex PCR, lists solely in-frame clones and lacks some. In the table there are tens of thousands of clones, about 87% of which are singletons. The material sequenced was peripheral blood, taken before any cancer treatment. These receptor sequences come from a woman aged 35-75 years with stage I lung adenocarcinoma.

The chain uses TRBV19 and TRBJ2-3; 8 bases map to TRBD2. CDR1 is LNHDA and CDR2 is SQIVND in the germline V gene (reference sequence). This CDR3 spans 14 amino acids. V was clipped by 5 bases and J by 2 bases; unmatched bases: 3. CDR3 DNA sequence: TGTGCCAGTAGTTTACTAGCGGACACAGATACGCAGTATTTT. It specifies CASSLLADTDTQYF.

The chain carries TRBV7-9 and TRBJ1-2; 8 bases agree with TRBD1. The CDR3 contains 14 residues. V was clipped by 1 base and J by 6 bases; unmatched bases: 4. CDR1 and CDR2 from the germline V gene are SEHNR and FQNEAQ (reference sequence). The chain's CDR3 is CASSLEQGADGYTF. As DNA, the CDR3 is TGTGCCAGCAGCTTAGAGCAGGGGGCAGATGGCTACACCTTC.

The rearrangement uses TRBV7-9 and TRBJ2-5; 7 nucleotides agree with TRBD2. Germline lookup yields CDR1 SEHNR and CDR2 FQNEAQ (reference sequence). With V trimmed by 3 bases and J by 5 bases, 6 bases remained unmatched. CDR3 length: 14 amino acids. The CDR3 loop reads CASSFSTSLETQYF. The CDR3 DNA reads as TGTGCCAGCAGCTTTTCGACTAGCTTGGAGACCCAGTACTTC. The full variable domain, its missing parts supplied by reference TRBV7-9 and TRBJ2-5, is DTGVSQNPRHKITKRGQNVTFRCDPISEHNRLYWYRQTLGQGPEFLTYFQNEAQLEKSRLLSDRFSAERPKGSFSTLEIQRTEQGDSAMYLCASSFSTSLETQYFGPGTRLLVL.

This sequence joins TRBV2 and TRBJ2-3; the match to TRBD2 covers 10 bases. Germline loops: CDR1 SNHLY, CDR2 FYNNEI. V shed 6 bases, J shed 5 bases, and the junction held 5 bases outside the gene matches. CDR3 size: 14 residues. CDR3 DNA: TGTGCCAGCAGCGTCCTAGCGGGAGAAGATACGCAGTATTTT. As protein: CASSVLAGEDTQYF.

This chain connects TRBV7-2 to TRBJ1-1, with TRBD1 identical over 7 bases. After removal of 1 base from V and 2 bases from J, the junction contained 4 bases not matched to a gene. Germline CDR1 is SGHTA and CDR2 is FQGNSA. CDR3 length equals 15 residues. CDR3 sequence: CASSLEWTGNTEAFF. In DNA, the CDR3 is TGTGCCAGCAGCTTAGAATGGACAGGCAACACTGAAGCTTTCTTT.

V and J are TRBV6-5 and TRBJ2-5; 7 bases line up with TRBD2. Germline V gene data show CDR1 as MNHEY and CDR2 as SVGAGI. The CDR3 has 16 residues. The V gene end was trimmed by 2 bases and the J gene end by 2 bases; junction bases not matched to a gene: 8. The CDR3 DNA is TGTGCCAGCAGTTACGCGGGAGTCATCGGGCAAGAGACCCAGTACTTC. This translates into CASSYAGVIGQETQYF.

This chain connects TRBV5-4 to TRBJ2-2; D is perhaps TRBD1 (6 bases). The germline V and J ends were trimmed by 4 bases and 4 bases, with 23 bases remaining between them. The germline V gene encodes CDR1 SGHNT and CDR2 YYREEE (reference sequence). This CDR3 is built from 18 residues. The CDR3: CASSHGGYSTGPTGELFF. CDR3 nucleotides: TGTGCCAGCAGCCATGGAGGCTACTCAACAGGGCCCACCGGGGAGCTGTTTTTT.

The genes are TRBV27 and TRBJ1-1; maybe TRBD1 (5 bases). This CDR3 is 13 amino acids long. V lost 5 bases and J lost 11, with 18 bases in between. Germline CDR1 MNHEY, CDR2 SMNVEV (reference sequence). The CDR3 loop reads CASSPGTPVRAFF. CDR3 nucleotide sequence: TGTGCCAGCAGTCCCGGGACCCCTGTTAGGGCTTTCTTT.

A single count supports this clone. The V and J genes are TRBV19 and TRBJ2-1; TRBD1 matches at 9 bases. Per germline, CDR1 LNHDA and CDR2 SQIVND (reference sequence). This CDR3 region has 14 residues. J lost 5 bases, V lost 9 bases, and 8 bases had no gene match. CDR3 in amino acids: CASQQGAMNNEQFF. The CDR3 DNA is TGTGCCAGCCAACAGGGGGCTATGAACAATGAGCAGTTCTTC.

The rearrangement joins TRBV28 to TRBJ2-7; the match to TRBD1 covers 11 bases. Per the germline V gene, CDR1 is MDHEN and CDR2 is SYDVKM. V gave up 5 bases and J gave up 2 bases; unmatched junction bases: 11. This CDR3 has 17 residues. The CDR3 sequence: CASSVQQPGQGAYEQYF. The CDR3 bases are TGTGCCAGCAGTGTCCAACAACCGGGACAGGGGGCCTACGAGCAGTACTTC.

The chain carries TRBV14 and TRBJ2-3; D may be TRBD1 (5 bases). V lost 2 bases, J lost 3 bases, and 15 bases lay in between. The germline V gene has CDR1 SGHDN and CDR2 FVKESK. The CDR3 runs 16 residues. The CDR3 sequence: CASSQRQGVGTDTQYF. For the CDR3, the DNA is TGTGCCAGCAGCCAACGTCAAGGGGTAGGGACAGATACGCAGTATTTT.

The chain links TRBV5-4 to TRBJ2-3; D unclear. The CDR3 sequence is 15 residues long. Germline CDR1 SGHNT, CDR2 YYREEE (reference sequence). Trimming left V 0 bases short and J 0 bases short, with 8 bases between. CDR3 sequence reads: CASSLVALSTDTQYF. In DNA, the CDR3 is TGTGCCAGCAGCTTGGTGGCCTTAAGCACAGATACGCAGTATTTT.

The genes are TRBV7-2 and TRBJ2-5; 7 nucleotides line up with TRBD2. The V segment lost 3 bases and the J segment 4 bases; nucleotides outside the gene matches: 8. The CDR3 runs to 15 residues. Germline V gene data show CDR1 as SGHTA and CDR2 as FQGNSA. The CDR3 nucleotides are TGTGCCAGCAGCTTTGCGGGGGAGGGAGGAGAGACCCAGTACTTC. Residues: CASSFAGEGGETQYF. Variable domain in full (rest from reference TRBV7-2 and TRBJ2-5): GAGVSQSPSNKVTEKGKDVELRCDPISGHTALYWYRQSLGQGLEFLIYFQGNSAPDKSGLPSDRFSAERTGGSVSTLTIQRTQQEDSAVYLCASSFAGEGGETQYFGPGTRLLVL.

This chain joins TRBV19 and TRBJ2-3, with no clear D. In germline, CDR1 is LNHDA, CDR2 SQIVND (reference sequence). V was trimmed by 6 bases and J by 2 bases, leaving 9 bases between them. This CDR3 is built from 13 residues. CDR3 in amino acids: CASSSPATDTQYF. The CDR3 DNA is TGTGCCAGTAGCAGCCCCGCCACAGATACGCAGTATTTT.

The chain couples TRBV5-1 to TRBJ2-7; possible D gene TRBD1, 7 bases. The CDR3 has 16 residues. CDR1 and CDR2 (germline): SGHRS, YFSETQ. Trimming stripped 3 bases from V and 3 bases from J, with 19 bases between. CDR3 nucleotides: TGCGCCAGCAGCTCTTGGGGGCCCCAGGGGGGCTACGAGCAGTACTTC. It encodes CASSSWGPQGGYEQYF. Full variable domain (missing parts from reference TRBV5-1 and TRBJ2-7): KAGVTQTPRYLIKTRGQQVTLSCSPISGHRSVSWYQQTPGQGLQFLFEYFSETQRNKGNFPGRFSGRQFSNSRSEMNVSTLELGDSALYLCASSSWGPQGGYEQYFGPGTRLTVT.

The count of this clone is one. Written as DNA, the CDR3 is TGTGCCAGCAGTAACGGGCGGACCTCCCGGGGTGAAGCTTTCTTT. Its translation: CASSNGRTSRGEAFF. This chain joins TRBV6-5 and TRBJ1-1; the D is unclear. The CDR3 runs 15 residues. V was clipped by 5 bases and J by 7 bases, with 20 bases between them. Germline V gene data show CDR1 as MNHEY and CDR2 as SVGAGI.

The chain employs TRBV2 and TRBJ1-1, with a possible D match to TRBD1 (5 bases). CDR3 length: 13 amino acids. Germline CDR1 reads SNHLY; CDR2 reads FYNNEI. Trimming took off 7 bases at V and 2 bases at J, with 11 bases between the two ends. The CDR3 DNA reads TGTGCCAGCAACTGGGGGGGAAACACTGAAGCTTTCTTT. It is translated as CASNWGGNTEAFF.

This clone appeared once. V gene TRBV4-2 combines with J gene TRBJ2-3; 8 bases map to TRBD1. Trimming took 1 base from V and 2 from J; bases not matched to a gene: 11. The V gene's germline CDR1 is LGHNA and CDR2 YNFKEQ. The CDR3 runs to 18 residues. The CDR3 is CASSQAPGQAALTDTQYF. CDR3 sequence (DNA): TGTGCCAGCAGCCAAGCCCCGGGACAGGCGGCCCTCACAGATACGCAGTATTTT.

The chain uses TRBV7-9 and TRBJ2-7; D is ambiguous. Germline CDR1 reads SEHNR; CDR2 reads FQNEAQ (reference sequence). The ends were cut back, 6 bases at V and 3 bases at J, with 9 bases in the middle. There are 12 residues in the CDR3. This CDR3 is CASSLYHYEQYF. In nucleotides, the CDR3 is TGTGCCAGCAGTCTATATCACTACGAGCAGTACTTC.

Only one count was recorded for this clone. The CDR3: CASTTGGLGQETQYF. The CDR3, as DNA: TGTGCCAGCACGACAGGGGGGCTAGGACAAGAGACCCAGTACTTC. J is TRBJ2-5 and V is TRBV28; 9 nucleotides agree with TRBD1. Germline loops: CDR1 MDHEN, CDR2 SYDVKM. With 7 bases clipped from V and 2 bases from J, the junction kept 8 bases outside the gene matches. This CDR3 region has 15 residues.

The rearrangement uses TRBV30 and TRBJ1-2; 7 nucleotides line up with TRBD1. The CDR3 extends over 12 amino acids. Trimming at V came to 0 bases and at J to 7 bases, leaving 2 bases not matched to a gene. Germline V gene sequence: CDR1 GTSNPN, CDR2 SVGIG (reference sequence). The DNA of the CDR3 is TGTGCCTGGAGTGTACACAGGGGTGGCTACACCTTC. Translated: CAWSVHRGGYTF.

This chain joins TRBV28 and TRBJ2-7; 11 bases match TRBD1. The germline V gene encodes CDR1 MDHEN and CDR2 SYDVKM. V gave up 5 bases and J gave up 3 bases; unmatched junction bases: 9. This CDR3 is built from 16 residues. The CDR3: CASSVRTGGKSYEQYF. In nucleotides, the CDR3 is TGTGCCAGCAGTGTGCGGACAGGGGGCAAAAGCTACGAGCAGTACTTC.

The chain links TRBV27 to TRBJ1-2; 9 bases line up with TRBD1. V was clipped by 2 bases and J by 8 bases; unmatched bases: 6. CDR1 is MNHEY and CDR2 is SMNVEV in the germline V gene (reference sequence). CDR3 size: 14 residues. The CDR3 reads CASSLTGTGRGYTF. DNA for the CDR3: TGTGCCAGCAGTTTAACCGGGACAGGGAGGGGCTACACCTTC.

The chain carries TRBV7-9 and TRBJ2-3; no definite D call. This CDR3 is 15 amino acids long. Germline CDR1 SEHNR, CDR2 FQNEAQ (reference sequence). Trimming pared 3 bases from V and 3 bases from J, leaving 13 bases between. This CDR3 is CASSFTGLITDTQYF. The CDR3 bases are TGTGCCAGCAGCTTTACCGGGCTTATTACAGATACGCAGTATTTT.

The gene calls are TRBV28 and TRBJ1-3; D unresolved. The V gene lost 5 bases and the J gene lost 1 base, with 12 bases spanning the gap. Per the germline V gene, CDR1 is MDHEN and CDR2 is SYDVKM. This CDR3 is built from 15 residues. The CDR3 bases are TGTGCCAGCAGTCACAGAGCTCTGTCTGGAAACACCATATATTTT. Encoded protein: CASSHRALSGNTIYF.

The rearrangement links TRBV27 to TRBJ2-4; no reliable D call. Trimming took off 2 bases at V and 10 bases at J, with 12 bases between the two ends. The germline V gene has CDR1 MNHEY and CDR2 SMNVEV (reference sequence). CDR3 size: 13 residues. CDR3 residues: CASSLEARRIQYF. For the CDR3, the DNA is TGTGCCAGCAGTTTAGAGGCCCGCCGGATTCAGTACTTC.

The chain couples TRBV5-1 to TRBJ1-2; no clear D gene. The germline V and J ends were trimmed by 4 bases and 2 bases, with 15 bases remaining between them. Germline-derived CDR1 and CDR2 are SGHRS and YFSETQ. This CDR3 has 15 residues. The CDR3 sequence: CASSNTASSNYGYTF. CDR3 DNA sequence: TGCGCCAGCAGCAATACAGCGAGCTCAAACTATGGCTACACCTTC.

This clone was seen a single time. The chain uses TRBV19 and TRBJ2-3; no firm D call. Trimming took off 3 bases at V and 1 base at J, with 17 bases between the two ends. There are 17 residues in the CDR3. Germline CDR1 reads LNHDA; CDR2 reads SQIVND (reference sequence). CDR3 amino acids: CASSIPHLIAGTDTQYF. CDR3 nucleotide sequence: TGTGCCAGTAGTATCCCGCACCTGATCGCGGGCACAGATACGCAGTATTTT.

This sequence joins TRBV6-1 and TRBJ2-7; 10 nucleotides match TRBD1. This CDR3 contains 14 residues. J was trimmed by 0 bases and V by 8 bases; bases with no gene match: 4. Germline V gene data show CDR1 as MNHNS and CDR2 as SASEGT. The CDR3 region is CASQTGGDSYEQYF. In DNA, the CDR3 is TGTGCCAGCCAGACAGGGGGCGACTCCTACGAGCAGTACTTC.

The table lists this clone with a count of one. The chain carries TRBV27 and TRBJ1-2; 8 bases are a match to TRBD1. CDR3 length: 16 amino acids. The trim removed 7 bases at V and 6 bases at J, leaving 16 bases unmatched. Per the germline V gene, CDR1 is MNHEY and CDR2 is SMNVEV (reference sequence). The DNA for the CDR3 is TGTGCCAGCACAGGGACAGGTAGAGGACCAGGGGATGGCTACACCTTC. This gives the protein CASTGTGRGPGDGYTF.